This is a list of T cell receptor beta chains from one sample in a study of blood T cell repertoires in COVID-19. Repertoires were generated with immunoSEQ multiplex PCR, while TCRdb's copy carries only in-frame clones and drops some. The table records about 33,000 clones, 85% to 95% of them present only once. The sample comprised peripheral blood. The receptors were gathered from a human donor in a cohort sampled during active COVID-19. Both conserved end residues are part of each CDR3.

j_call,v_call,cdr3_aa
TRBJ2-7,TRBV30,CAWLAGGLGEQYF
TRBJ2-2,TRBV11-2,CASTGEREFAGELFF
TRBJ2-3,TRBV7-3,CASSPPGEGGQYF
TRBJ2-2,TRBV9,CASSLVEGGLFF
TRBJ1-1,TRBV4-1,CASSQVFRGLKTEAFF
TRBJ2-7,TRBV28,CASRQLVPYEQYF
TRBJ1-1,TRBV5-8,CASSPERYMNTEAFF
TRBJ2-1,TRBV27,CASSPGTSGSHEQFF
TRBJ1-1,TRBV7-2,CASSLSGRRVTEAFF
TRBJ2-7,TRBV7-9,CASSPSRVENEQYF
TRBJ1-3,TRBV28,CASSSDRGLAGNTIYF
TRBJ2-3,TRBV28,CASSELTGLPDTQYF
TRBJ1-4,TRBV2,CASSLQGDEKLFF
TRBJ2-1,TRBV5-1,CASSLFAGYNEQFF
TRBJ1-4,TRBV4-3,CASTQASDTNEKLFF
TRBJ1-6,TRBV5-1,CASSVGTGEDSPLHF
TRBJ1-3,TRBV3-1/TRBV3-2,CASNSGNTIYF
TRBJ2-2,TRBV7-9,CASSHRTTNTGELFF